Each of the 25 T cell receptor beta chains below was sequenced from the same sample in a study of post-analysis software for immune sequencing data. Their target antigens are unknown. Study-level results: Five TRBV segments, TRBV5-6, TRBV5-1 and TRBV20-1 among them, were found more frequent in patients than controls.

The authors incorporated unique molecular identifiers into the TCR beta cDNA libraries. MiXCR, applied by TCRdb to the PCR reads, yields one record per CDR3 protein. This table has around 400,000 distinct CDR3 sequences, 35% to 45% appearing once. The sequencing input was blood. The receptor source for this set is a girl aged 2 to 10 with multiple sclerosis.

CDR3 sequence reads: CASSDGTGLDQPQHF. As DNA, the CDR3 is TGTGCCAGCAGTGACGGGACAGGGTTGGATCAGCCCCAGCATTTT. The rearrangement links TRBV25-1 to TRBJ1-5; 9 nucleotides align to TRBD1. Germline CDR1 reads MGHDK; CDR2 reads SYGVNS. This CDR3 spans 15 amino acids. The V gene end was trimmed by 3 bases and the J gene end by 5 bases; junction bases not matched to a gene: 5. The full variable domain, in which reference TRBV25-1 and TRBJ1-5 provide the parts outside the CDR3, is EADIYQTPRYLVIGTGKKITLECSQTMGHDKMYWYQQDPGMELHLIHYSYGVNSTEKGDLSSESTVSRIRTEHFPLTLESARPSHTSQYLCASSDGTGLDQPQHFGDGTRLSIL.

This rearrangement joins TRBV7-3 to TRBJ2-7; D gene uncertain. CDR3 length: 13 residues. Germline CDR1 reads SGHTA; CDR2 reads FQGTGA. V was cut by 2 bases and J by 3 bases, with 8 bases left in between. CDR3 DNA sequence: TGTGCCAGCAGCTTATTTTGGAACTACGAGCAGTACTTC. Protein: CASSLFWNYEQYF.

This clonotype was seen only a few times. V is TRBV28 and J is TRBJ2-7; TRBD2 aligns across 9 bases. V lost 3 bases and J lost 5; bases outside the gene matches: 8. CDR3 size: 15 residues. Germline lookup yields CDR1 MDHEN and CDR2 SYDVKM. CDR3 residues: CASSLQRGVVDEQYF. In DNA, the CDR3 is TGTGCCAGCAGTTTGCAGCGGGGGGTCGTCGACGAGCAGTACTTC.

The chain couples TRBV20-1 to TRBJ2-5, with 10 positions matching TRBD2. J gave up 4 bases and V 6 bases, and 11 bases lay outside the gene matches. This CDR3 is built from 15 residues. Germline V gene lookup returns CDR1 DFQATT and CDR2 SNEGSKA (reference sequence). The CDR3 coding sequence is TGCAGTGCGGGGATAGCGGGAGGAGGAGGAGAGACCCAGTACTTC. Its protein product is CSAGIAGGGGETQYF.

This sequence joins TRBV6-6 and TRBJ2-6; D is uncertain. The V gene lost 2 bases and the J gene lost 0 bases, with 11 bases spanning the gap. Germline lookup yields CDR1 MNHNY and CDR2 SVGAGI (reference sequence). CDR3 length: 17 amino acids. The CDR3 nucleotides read TGTGCCAGCAGTTACCCCTCTGACTTCTCTGGGGCCAACGTCCTGACTTTC. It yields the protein CASSYPSDFSGANVLTF.

CDR3 in amino acids: CASSPWYEQYF. The DNA of the CDR3 is TGTGCCAGCTCACCATGGTACGAGCAGTACTTC. The chain recombines TRBV18 with TRBJ2-7, with D hard to call. V lost 2 bases to trimming and J lost 4 bases, with 3 bases between them. Germline V lookup: CDR1 KGHSH, CDR2 LQKENI. The CDR3 sequence is 11 residues long.

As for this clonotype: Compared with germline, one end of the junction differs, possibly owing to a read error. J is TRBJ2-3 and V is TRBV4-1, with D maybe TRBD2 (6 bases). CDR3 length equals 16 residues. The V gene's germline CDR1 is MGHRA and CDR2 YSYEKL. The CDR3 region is CVSSQGRLGSGDTQYF. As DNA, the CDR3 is TGCGTCAGCAGCCAAGGTCGACTAGGCTCAGGAGATACGCAGTATTTT.

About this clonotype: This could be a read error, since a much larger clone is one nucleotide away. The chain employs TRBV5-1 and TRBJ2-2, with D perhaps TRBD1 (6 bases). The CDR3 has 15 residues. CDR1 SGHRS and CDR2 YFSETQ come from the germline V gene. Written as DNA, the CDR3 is TGCGCCAGCAGCCCCCGGACAGTAGACACCTGGGAGCTGTTTTTT. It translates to CASSPRTVDTWELFF.

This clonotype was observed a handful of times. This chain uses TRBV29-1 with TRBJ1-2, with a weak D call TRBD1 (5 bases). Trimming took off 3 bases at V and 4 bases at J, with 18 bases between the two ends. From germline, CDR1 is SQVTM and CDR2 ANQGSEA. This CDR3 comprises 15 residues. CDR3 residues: CSVDLAAGLRYGYTF. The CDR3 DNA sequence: TGCAGCGTTGATTTAGCGGCAGGGCTGCGCTATGGCTACACCTTC.

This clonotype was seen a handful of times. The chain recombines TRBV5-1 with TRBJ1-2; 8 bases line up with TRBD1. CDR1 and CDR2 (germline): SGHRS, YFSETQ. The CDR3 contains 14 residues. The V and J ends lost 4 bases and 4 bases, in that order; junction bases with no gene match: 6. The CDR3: CASSPDGTGYGYTF. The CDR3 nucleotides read TGCGCCAGCAGCCCAGACGGGACAGGCTATGGCTACACCTTC.

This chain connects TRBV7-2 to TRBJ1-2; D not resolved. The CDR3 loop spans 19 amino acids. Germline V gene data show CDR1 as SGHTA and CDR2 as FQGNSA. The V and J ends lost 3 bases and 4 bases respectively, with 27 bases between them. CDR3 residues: CASSFPLRDSQSLSYGYTF. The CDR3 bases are TGTGCCAGCAGCTTCCCGCTGAGAGACTCTCAAAGCCTTAGCTATGGCTACACCTTC.

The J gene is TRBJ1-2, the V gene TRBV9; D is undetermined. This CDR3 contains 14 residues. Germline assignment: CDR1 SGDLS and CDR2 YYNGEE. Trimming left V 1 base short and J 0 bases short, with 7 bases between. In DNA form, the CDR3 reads TGTGCCAGCAGCGTATTGTCCGCTAACTATGGCTACACCTTC. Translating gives CASSVLSANYGYTF. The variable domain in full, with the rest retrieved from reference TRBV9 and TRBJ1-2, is DSGVTQTPKHLITATGQRVTLRCSPRSGDLSVYWYQQSLDQGLQFLIQYYNGEERAKGNILERFSAQQFPDLHSELNLSSLELGDSALYFCASSVLSANYGYTFGSGTRLTVV.

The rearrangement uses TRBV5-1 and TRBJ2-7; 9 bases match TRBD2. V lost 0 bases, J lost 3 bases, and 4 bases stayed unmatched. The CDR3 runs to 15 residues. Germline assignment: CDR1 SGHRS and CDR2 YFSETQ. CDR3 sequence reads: CASSLASGGYYEQYF. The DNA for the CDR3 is TGCGCCAGCAGCTTGGCAAGCGGGGGGTACTACGAGCAGTACTTC.

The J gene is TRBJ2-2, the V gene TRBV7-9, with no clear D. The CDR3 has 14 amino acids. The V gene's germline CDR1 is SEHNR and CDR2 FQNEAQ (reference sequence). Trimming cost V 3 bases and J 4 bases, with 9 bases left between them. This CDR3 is CASSLPQITGELFF. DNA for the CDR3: TGTGCCAGCAGCTTGCCCCAGATCACCGGGGAGCTGTTTTTT.

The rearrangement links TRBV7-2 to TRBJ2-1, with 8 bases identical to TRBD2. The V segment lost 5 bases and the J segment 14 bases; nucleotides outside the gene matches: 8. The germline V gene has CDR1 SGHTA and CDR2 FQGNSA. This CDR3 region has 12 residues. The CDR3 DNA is TGTGCCAGCAGCCGATATAGCGGGACTAAGTTCTTC. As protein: CASSRYSGTKFF.

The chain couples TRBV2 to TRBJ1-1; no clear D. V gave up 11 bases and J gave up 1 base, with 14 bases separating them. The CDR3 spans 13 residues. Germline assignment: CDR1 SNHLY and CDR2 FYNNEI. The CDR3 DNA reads TGTGCCTCCTTTTGGGGTGAGAACACTGAAGCTTTCTTT. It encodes CASFWGENTEAFF.

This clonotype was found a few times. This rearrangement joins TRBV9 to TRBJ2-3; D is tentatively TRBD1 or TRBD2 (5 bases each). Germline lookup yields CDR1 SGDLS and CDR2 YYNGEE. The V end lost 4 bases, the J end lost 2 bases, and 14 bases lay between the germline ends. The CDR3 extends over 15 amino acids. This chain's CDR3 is CASSIRDGYTDTQYF. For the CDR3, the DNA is TGTGCCAGCAGCATCCGGGACGGGTACACAGATACGCAGTATTTT.

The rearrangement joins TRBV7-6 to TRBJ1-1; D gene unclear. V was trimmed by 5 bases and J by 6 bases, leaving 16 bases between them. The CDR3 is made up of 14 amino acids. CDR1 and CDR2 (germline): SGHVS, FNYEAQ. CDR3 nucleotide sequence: TGTGCCAGCAGCCCGGCGGCCGGGTTCGCTGAAGCTTTCTTT. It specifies CASSPAAGFAEAFF.

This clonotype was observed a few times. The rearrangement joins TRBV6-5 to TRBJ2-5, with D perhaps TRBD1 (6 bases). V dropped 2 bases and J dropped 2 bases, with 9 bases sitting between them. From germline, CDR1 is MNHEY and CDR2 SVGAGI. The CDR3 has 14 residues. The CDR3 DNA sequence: TGTGCCAGCAGTTACCTTCAGGGGCAAGAGACCCAGTACTTC. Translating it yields CASSYLQGQETQYF.

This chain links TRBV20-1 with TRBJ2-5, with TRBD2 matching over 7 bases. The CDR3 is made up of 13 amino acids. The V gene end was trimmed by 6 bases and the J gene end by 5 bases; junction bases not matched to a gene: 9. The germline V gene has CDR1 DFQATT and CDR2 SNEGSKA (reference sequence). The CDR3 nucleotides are TGCAGTGCGGGGGGAGGGCTTGGGGAGACCCAGTACTTC. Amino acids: CSAGGGLGETQYF.

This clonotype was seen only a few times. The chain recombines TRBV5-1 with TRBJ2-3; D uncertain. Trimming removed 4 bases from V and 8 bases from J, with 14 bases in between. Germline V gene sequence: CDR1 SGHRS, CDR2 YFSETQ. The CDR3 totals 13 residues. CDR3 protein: CASSDHTETTQYF. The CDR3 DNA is TGCGCCAGCAGCGATCACACAGAAACTACGCAGTATTTT.

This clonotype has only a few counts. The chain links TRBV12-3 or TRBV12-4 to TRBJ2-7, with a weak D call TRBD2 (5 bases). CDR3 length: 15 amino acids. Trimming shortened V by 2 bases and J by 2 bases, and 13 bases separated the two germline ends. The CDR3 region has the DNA TGTGCCAGCAGTTTAATCGTTTCCGGGGCCTACGAGCAGTACTTC. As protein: CASSLIVSGAYEQYF.

CDR3 sequence (DNA): TGCGCCAGCAGCCCCTGGACGGAAGCCTACGAGCAGTACTTC. Amino acids: CASSPWTEAYEQYF. V usage is TRBV5-1 and J usage is TRBJ2-7, with D hard to call. The CDR3 is 14 residues long. V lost 4 bases and J lost 2, with 13 bases in between. CDR1 and CDR2 (germline): SGHRS, YFSETQ.

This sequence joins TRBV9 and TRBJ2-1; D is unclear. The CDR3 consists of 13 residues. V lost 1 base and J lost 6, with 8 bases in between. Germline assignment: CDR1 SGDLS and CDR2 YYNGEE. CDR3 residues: CASSVSGSNEQFF. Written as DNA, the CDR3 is TGTGCCAGCAGCGTATCCGGATCCAATGAGCAGTTCTTC.

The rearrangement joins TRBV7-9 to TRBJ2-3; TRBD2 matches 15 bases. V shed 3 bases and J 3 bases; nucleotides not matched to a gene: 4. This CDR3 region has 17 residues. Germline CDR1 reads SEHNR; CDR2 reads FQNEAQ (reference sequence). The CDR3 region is CASSLGLAGGVTDTQYF. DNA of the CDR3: TGTGCCAGCAGCTTGGGACTAGCGGGGGGAGTGACAGATACGCAGTATTTT.